Detailed here is one T cell receptor beta chain. This specimen belongs to a study of CD8 T cells in Susac syndrome. Deletions cut 3 bases from V and 11 bases from J, with 10 bases between. This CDR3 region has 11 residues. Reverse transcription of about 0.45 to 1 ug RNA was carried out with random hexamers. TCRdb fed the immunoSEQ multiplex PCR reads into MiXCR, producing one record per CDR3 protein. This repertoire shows under 200,000 distinct CDR3 sequences, approximately 94% found once; its top ten account for over 0.095%. The TCR comes from a human donor with Susac syndrome. J is TRBJ1-1 and V is TRBV12-3 or TRBV12-4, with unresolved D. The sequencing input was CD4+ T cells from PBMCs. The CDR3 bases are TGTGCCAGCAGTTTTGGAGATTACGCTTTCTTT. Its protein is CASSFGDYAFF.